This entry lists 22 T cell receptor beta chains sequenced from one sample in a study of cytomegalovirus exposure and HLA in healthy donors. The PCR ran on 60 Vbeta and 13 Jbeta primers. TCRdb's copy holds only in-frame clones and misses some; the assay was immunoSEQ multiplex PCR. This sample carries about 140,000 clones, about 80% of them seen once, and the ten largest clones take around 2%. The source material was PBMCs. All receptors derive from a woman aged 35 to 49 in good health and CMV-seronegative.

The chain's CDR3 is CASIPTTGSNTGELFF. The CDR3 coding sequence is TGTGCCAGCATCCCGACCACAGGGTCGAACACCGGGGAGCTGTTTTTT. The chain employs TRBV7-6 and TRBJ2-2; D may be TRBD1 (6 bases). Germline V gene lookup returns CDR1 SGHVS and CDR2 FNYEAQ. The CDR3 spans 16 residues. V lost 7 bases to trimming and J lost 0 bases, with 15 bases between them.

The chain links TRBV6-6 to TRBJ1-2; D may be TRBD1 (6 bases). Trimming shortened V by 6 bases and J by 7 bases, and 12 bases separated the two germline ends. The germline gives CDR1 MNHNY, CDR2 SVGAGI (reference sequence). The CDR3 totals 12 residues. This CDR3 is CASSRRTVGYTF. CDR3 bases: TGTGCCAGCAGCCGAAGGACAGTTGGCTACACCTTC.

The V and J genes are TRBV7-2 and TRBJ2-1; no clear D. V was pared by 4 bases and J by 4 bases, with 8 bases between. Germline loops: CDR1 SGHTA, CDR2 FQGNSA. CDR3 length: 13 residues. The CDR3 DNA reads TGTGCCAGCAGCTCGACTCAGTACAATGAGCAGTTCTTC. Protein: CASSSTQYNEQFF.

The chain employs TRBV27 and TRBJ2-3, with 8 bases that match TRBD2. V lost 2 bases and J lost 6; bases outside the gene matches: 7. From germline, CDR1 is MNHEY and CDR2 SMNVEV (reference sequence). The CDR3 runs 15 residues. CDR3 DNA sequence: TGTGCCAGCAGTTTAAGCGGGAGAGGGTGGGATACGCAGTATTTT. As protein: CASSLSGRGWDTQYF.

The rearrangement links TRBV7-2 to TRBJ2-1; 9 bases map to TRBD2. From germline, CDR1 is SGHTA and CDR2 FQGNSA. The CDR3 runs to 18 residues. With 2 bases clipped from V and 3 bases from J, the junction kept 11 bases outside the gene matches. CDR3 nucleotide sequence: TGTGCCAGCAGCTTACGGATGATTAGCGGGGGACTCTACAATGAGCAGTTCTTC. Translating it yields CASSLRMISGGLYNEQFF.

The genes are TRBV28 and TRBJ1-2, with 7 bases lining up with TRBD1. CDR3 length: 16 residues. Germline CDR1 and CDR2: MDHEN and SYDVKM. The ends lost 5 bases at V and 5 bases at J; junction bases unmatched: 14. CDR3 residues: CASSPTGTELRYGYTF. CDR3 nucleotides: TGTGCCAGCAGTCCAACCGGGACAGAACTTCGGTATGGCTACACCTTC.

The rearrangement links TRBV9 to TRBJ2-3; no reliable D call. This CDR3 has 16 amino acids. Trimming took 5 bases from V and 4 from J, leaving 20 bases between them. From germline, CDR1 is SGDLS and CDR2 YYNGEE. The CDR3 is CASSSRENGWPDTQYF. CDR3 DNA: TGTGCCAGCAGTTCCAGAGAGAACGGGTGGCCAGATACGCAGTATTTT.

CDR3 region: CASSQELSGISYEQYF. In DNA, the CDR3 is TGCGCCAGCAGCCAAGAACTGAGCGGGATCTCCTACGAGCAGTACTTC. This chain links TRBV4-3 with TRBJ2-7; the match to TRBD2 covers 7 bases. The trim removed 0 bases at V and 0 bases at J, leaving 5 bases unmatched. The CDR3 loop spans 16 amino acids. Per the germline V gene, CDR1 is LGHNA and CDR2 is YSLEER.

V and J are TRBV6-1 and TRBJ2-7, with a possible D match to TRBD1 (6 bases). V lost 4 bases to trimming and J lost 2 bases, with 15 bases between them. Germline V gene data show CDR1 as MNHNS and CDR2 as SASEGT. The CDR3 is made up of 15 amino acids. The DNA for the CDR3 is TGTGCCAGCAGTGGCTTTACAGGGATGGCCTACGAGCAGTACTTC. Encoded protein: CASSGFTGMAYEQYF.

V is TRBV4-2 and J is TRBJ2-1; no clear D gene. CDR1 and CDR2 (germline): LGHNA, YNFKEQ. Trimming stripped 5 bases from V and 0 bases from J, with 14 bases between. The CDR3 loop spans 16 amino acids. The CDR3 is CASSSRIGGSYNEQFF. DNA for the CDR3: TGTGCCAGCAGCTCAAGAATAGGCGGCTCCTACAATGAGCAGTTCTTC.

This clone was detected only once. In nucleotides, the CDR3 is TGTGCCAGCAAATGGACACAGGGACCCTATGGCTACACCTTC. Residues: CASKWTQGPYGYTF. V gene TRBV5-4 combines with J gene TRBJ1-2, with D perhaps TRBD1 (6 bases). Trimming removed 6 bases from V and 4 bases from J, with 16 bases in between. The CDR3 loop spans 14 amino acids. Germline CDR1 and CDR2: SGHNT and YYREEE (reference sequence).

The chain carries TRBV19 and TRBJ2-5; 7 bases agree with TRBD2. The J call may be incorrect, as the DNA end agrees better with TRBJ2-7. Germline V gene lookup returns CDR1 LNHDA and CDR2 SQIVND (reference sequence). The CDR3 runs 16 residues. The CDR3 spells CASTIPSGTITYEQYF. In DNA, the CDR3 is TGTGCCAGTACCATCCCGAGCGGGACCATCACCTACGAGCAGTACTTC.

This chain joins TRBV11-2 and TRBJ2-3, with TRBD2 matching over 11 bases. This CDR3 spans 15 amino acids. Per germline, CDR1 SGHAT and CDR2 FQNNGV. Losses at the gene ends were 5 bases for V and 5 bases for J; bases not matched to a gene: 6. This CDR3 is CASSLLAGVKDTQYF. For the CDR3, the DNA is TGTGCCAGCAGCCTACTAGCGGGAGTTAAAGATACGCAGTATTTT.

The chain has TRBV12-5 and TRBJ2-3; D uncertain. Germline V gene sequence: CDR1 LGHNT, CDR2 FRNRAP. Trimming removed 2 bases at V and 3 bases at J, with 3 bases between. The CDR3 totals 12 residues. Here the CDR3 DNA reads TGTGCTAGTGGTTTGTCTACAGATACGCAGTATTTT. It specifies CASGLSTDTQYF.

V and J are TRBV4-3 and TRBJ2-5; 8 bases map to TRBD2. The J call may be in error: the DNA end matches TRBJ2-7 better. The CDR3 totals 16 residues. Germline V lookup: CDR1 LGHNA, CDR2 YSLEER. CDR3 sequence reads: CASSQDWSGSIYEQYF. The CDR3 nucleotides are TGCGCCAGCAGCCAAGATTGGAGCGGGAGCATTTACGAGCAGTACTTC.

CDR3 nucleotides: TGTGCCAGCAGTTACTCTACCCGGGTTGGCTATGGCTACACCTTC. It yields the protein CASSYSTRVGYGYTF. The chain uses TRBV6-5 and TRBJ1-2; D gene uncertain. The CDR3 runs to 15 residues. CDR1 and CDR2 (germline): MNHEY, SVGAGI. Trimming left V 0 bases short and J 4 bases short, with 12 bases between.

The CDR3 region is CASIQTGADTQYF. For the CDR3, the DNA is TGTGCCAGTATACAGACAGGAGCAGATACGCAGTATTTT. The gene calls are TRBV6-1 and TRBJ2-3; TRBD1 might be the D (6 bases). The length of the CDR3 is 13 residues. V lost 9 bases and J 4 bases, leaving 14 bases between the germline ends. The germline V gene has CDR1 MNHNS and CDR2 SASEGT.

The rearrangement joins TRBV5-1 to TRBJ2-5; TRBD2 matches at 7 bases. The J call may be in error: the DNA end matches TRBJ2-7 better. The CDR3 has 14 amino acids. Germline lookup yields CDR1 SGHRS and CDR2 YFSETQ. CDR3 in DNA: TGCGCCAGCAGCTTGGGGGGACTAACGTACGAGCAGTACTTC. This sequence encodes CASSLGGLTYEQYF.

This rearrangement joins TRBV7-7 to TRBJ2-5; 8 bases match TRBD2. Trimming cost V 2 bases and J 2 bases; bases outside gene matches: 10. The CDR3 length is 17 residues. Germline assignment: CDR1 SSHAT and CDR2 FNYEAQ (reference sequence). The CDR3 nucleotides are TGTGCCAGCAGCTTAAACCCCAGAAGCGGGGGACAAGAGACCCAGTACTTC. Protein product: CASSLNPRSGGQETQYF.

This rearrangement joins TRBV28 to TRBJ2-7; tentative D call: TRBD1 (5 bases). CDR3 length: 13 residues. The germline V gene has CDR1 MDHEN and CDR2 SYDVKM. V was shortened by 2 bases and J by 2 bases, with 7 bases between the two germline ends. DNA of the CDR3: TGTGCCAGCAGTTTACAGGGTACCTACGAGCAGTACTTC. Translated: CASSLQGTYEQYF.

The DNA of the CDR3 is TGTGCCAGCAGCCTACGACAGGGGAACACTGAAGCTTTCTTT. Its protein product is CASSLRQGNTEAFF. V gene TRBV5-4 combines with J gene TRBJ1-1; 7 bases fit TRBD1. The germline V gene encodes CDR1 SGHNT and CDR2 YYREEE (reference sequence). J lost 1 base, V lost 4 bases, and 4 bases had no gene match. This CDR3 region has 14 residues.

The rearrangement uses TRBV28 and TRBJ1-1; possible D gene TRBD1, 6 bases. Germline V gives CDR1 MDHEN, CDR2 SYDVKM. Trimming cost V 5 bases and J 3 bases, with 13 bases left between them. CDR3 length: 14 residues. For the CDR3, the DNA is TGTGCCAGCAGTCGCCCCGGGACACACACTGAAGCTTTCTTT. Translating gives CASSRPGTHTEAFF. Full variable domain (missing parts from reference TRBV28 and TRBJ1-1): DVKVTQSSRYLVKRTGEKVFLECVQDMDHENMFWYRQDPGLGLRLIYFSYDVKMKEKGDIPEGYSVSREKKERFSLILESASTNQTSMYLCASSRPGTHTEAFFGQGTRLTVV.